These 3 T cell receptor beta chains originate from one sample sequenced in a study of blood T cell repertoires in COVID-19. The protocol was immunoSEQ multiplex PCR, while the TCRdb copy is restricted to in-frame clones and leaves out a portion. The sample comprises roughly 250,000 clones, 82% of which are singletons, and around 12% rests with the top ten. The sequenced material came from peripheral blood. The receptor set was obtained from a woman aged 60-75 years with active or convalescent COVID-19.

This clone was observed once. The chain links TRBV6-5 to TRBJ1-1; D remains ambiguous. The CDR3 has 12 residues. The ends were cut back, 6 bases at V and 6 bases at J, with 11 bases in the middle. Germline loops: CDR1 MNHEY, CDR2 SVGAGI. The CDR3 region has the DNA TGTGCCAGCAGGAGCGGGTGGTCTGAAGCTTTCTTT. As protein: CASRSGWSEAFF.

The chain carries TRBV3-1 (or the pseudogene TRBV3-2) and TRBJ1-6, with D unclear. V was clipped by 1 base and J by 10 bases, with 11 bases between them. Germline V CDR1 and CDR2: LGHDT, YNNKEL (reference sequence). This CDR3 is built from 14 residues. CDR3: CASSQGPKNSPLHF. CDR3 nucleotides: TGTGCCAGCAGCCAAGGGCCGAAAAACTCACCCCTCCACTTT.

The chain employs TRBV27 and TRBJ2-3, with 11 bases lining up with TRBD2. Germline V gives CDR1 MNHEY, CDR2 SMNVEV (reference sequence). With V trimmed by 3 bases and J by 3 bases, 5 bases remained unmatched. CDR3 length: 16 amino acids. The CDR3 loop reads CASSFLSGGGTDTQYF. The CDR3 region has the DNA TGTGCCAGCAGTTTCCTTAGCGGGGGGGGTACAGATACGCAGTATTTT.